This T cell receptor (beta chain) came from a study of blood T cell repertoires in COVID-19. Study summary: The United States, Italy and Spain provided the acute and convalescent COVID-19 samples. T cells, B-cell-depleted T cells, or PBMCs provided the cDNA or gDNA that served as material.

Germline V gene data show CDR1 as SGHDT and CDR2 as YYEEEE. V lost 4 bases and J lost 1, with 8 bases in between. This CDR3 spans 13 amino acids. Per the authors' pipeline: Reference gene primer amplification gave estimated nucleated cell counts. TCRdb's table, derived via immunoSEQ multiplex PCR, lists solely in-frame clones and lacks some. D and trimming were read from the DNA, whereas the V and J calls and clone size are those reported in that table. This table has approximately 120,000 clones, over 75% appearing once. The sample consisted of peripheral blood. This receptor was obtained from a woman at least 80 years old with acute or convalescent COVID-19. The gene calls are TRBV5-6 and TRBJ2-5, with D uncertain. The CDR3 coding sequence is TGTGCCAGCAGCCCCAGTATCCAAGAGACCCAGTACTTC. Translated, it gives CASSPSIQETQYF.